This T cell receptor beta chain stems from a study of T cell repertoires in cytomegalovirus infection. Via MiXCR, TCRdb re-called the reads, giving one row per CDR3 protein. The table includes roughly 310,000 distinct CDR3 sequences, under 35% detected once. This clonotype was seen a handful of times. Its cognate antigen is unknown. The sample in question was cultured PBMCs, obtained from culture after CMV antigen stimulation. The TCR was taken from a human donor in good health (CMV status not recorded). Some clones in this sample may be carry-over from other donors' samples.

The DNA of the CDR3 is TGTGCCAGCAGCCCCGGACAGGGAAGGAGCACAGATACGCAGTATTTT. Translation gives CASSPGQGRSTDTQYF. The chain joins TRBV2 to TRBJ2-3, with 8 nucleotides matching TRBD1. Germline loops: CDR1 SNHLY, CDR2 FYNNEI. V was pared by 6 bases and J by 0 bases, with 8 bases of the junction left unmatched. The CDR3 is 16 residues long.